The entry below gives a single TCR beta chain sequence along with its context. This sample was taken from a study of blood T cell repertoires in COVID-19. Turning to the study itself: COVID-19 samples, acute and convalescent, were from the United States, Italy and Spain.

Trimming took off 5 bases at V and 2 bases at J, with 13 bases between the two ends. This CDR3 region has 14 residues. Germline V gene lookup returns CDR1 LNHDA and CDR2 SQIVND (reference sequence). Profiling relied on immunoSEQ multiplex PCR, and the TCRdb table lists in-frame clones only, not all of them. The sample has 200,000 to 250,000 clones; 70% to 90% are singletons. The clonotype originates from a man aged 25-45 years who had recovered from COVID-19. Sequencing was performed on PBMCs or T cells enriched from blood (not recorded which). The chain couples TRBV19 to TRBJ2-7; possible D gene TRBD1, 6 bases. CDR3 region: CASSAQGGPYEQYF. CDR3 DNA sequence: TGTGCCAGTAGTGCACAGGGTGGCCCCTACGAGCAGTACTTC.